Below are 25 T cell receptor beta chains sequenced from a single sample in a study of T cells in localized non-small cell lung cancer. Clones were sequenced by immunoSEQ multiplex PCR, and TCRdb holds only the in-frame ones, with some missing. The table shows under 75,000 clones, with less than 90% occurring only once. Here the sequenced sample was peripheral blood, taken before any cancer treatment. The receptors come from a male donor at least 60 years old with stage III squamous cell lung carcinoma.

The chain is built from TRBV11-3 and TRBJ2-7, with D perhaps matching TRBD2 (6 bases). Germline V CDR1 and CDR2: SGHNT, YENEEA. The CDR3 is 13 residues long. V was trimmed by 4 bases and J by 4 bases, leaving 11 bases between them. The CDR3 sequence is CASSSGTLYEQYV. CDR3 bases: TGTGCCAGCAGCTCCGGGACTCTTTACGAGCAGTACGTC.

Written as DNA, the CDR3 is TGTGCCAGCAGCGTAGGCCCCCCAACTAATGAAAAACTGTTTTTT. This encodes CASSVGPPTNEKLFF. The chain couples TRBV9 to TRBJ1-4; D is ambiguous. The CDR3 runs to 15 residues. Germline V CDR1 and CDR2: SGDLS, YYNGEE. Trimming stripped 0 bases from V and 0 bases from J, with 6 bases between.

CDR3 coding DNA: TGTGCCAGTAGTATAGCCTCCGGGGCCTATGGCTACACCTTC. Translated, it gives CASSIASGAYGYTF. V gene TRBV19 combines with J gene TRBJ1-2; D might be TRBD1 (5 bases). CDR3 length: 14 amino acids. Trimming left V 1 base short and J 4 bases short, with 10 bases between. The germline V gene has CDR1 LNHDA and CDR2 SQIVND (reference sequence).

V and J are TRBV6-6 and TRBJ1-1, with 9 bases fitting TRBD1. The germline CDR1 and CDR2 sequences are MNHNY and SVGAGI (reference sequence). The V segment lost 6 bases and the J segment 0 bases; nucleotides outside the gene matches: 5. The CDR3 has 15 amino acids. This CDR3 is CASRPQGAVNTEAFF. In DNA form, the CDR3 reads TGTGCCAGCAGGCCACAGGGGGCGGTGAACACTGAAGCTTTCTTT.

The chain has TRBV9 and TRBJ2-1, with TRBD1 as a possible D gene (6 bases). V lost 1 base to trimming and J lost 5 bases, with 25 bases between them. This CDR3 is 19 amino acids long. Germline V gives CDR1 SGDLS, CDR2 YYNGEE. In nucleotides, the CDR3 is TGTGCCAGCAGCGTAATCGGGGCCATCGACGGGACACCGAACAATGAGCAGTTCTTC. It encodes CASSVIGAIDGTPNNEQFF.

V and J are TRBV4-1 and TRBJ2-6; TRBD1 aligns across 12 bases. Germline values: CDR1 MGHRA, CDR2 YSYEKL. The junction had 13 bases not matched to a gene; V was cut back by 3 bases and J by 4 bases. The CDR3 is 20 amino acids. CDR3 loop: CASSHLRPGQGALGANVLTF. The CDR3 bases are TGCGCCAGCAGCCACCTCAGGCCGGGACAGGGGGCGCTCGGGGCCAACGTCCTGACTTTC.

The V call is TRBV6-4, the J call TRBJ1-1, with 7 bases aligning to TRBD1. Trimming removed 5 bases from V and 1 base from J; junction bases left unmatched: 1. The CDR3 sequence is 13 residues long. Germline CDR1 MRHNA, CDR2 SNTAGT. CDR3 loop: CASSRQGNTEAFF. The CDR3 region has the DNA TGTGCCAGCAGTAGACAGGGGAACACTGAAGCTTTCTTT.

The CDR3 sequence: CASSRTSQGDGYTF. The CDR3, as DNA: TGTGCCAGCAGCCGGACTAGCCAGGGCGATGGCTACACCTTC. The chain recombines TRBV7-8 with TRBJ1-2; possible D gene TRBD1, 5 bases. Germline CDR1 reads SGHVS; CDR2 reads FQNEAQ. V was pared by 5 bases and J by 6 bases, with 16 bases between. The CDR3 runs 14 residues.

The chain has TRBV7-9 and TRBJ1-2; TRBD1 agrees at 9 bases. The length of the CDR3 is 14 residues. Germline CDR1 and CDR2: SEHNR and FQNEAQ (reference sequence). V was pared by 5 bases and J by 4 bases, with 5 bases of the junction left unmatched. The CDR3 nucleotides read TGTGCCAGCAGCACAGGGGGCGATGGCTATGGCTACACCTTC. Translation gives CASSTGGDGYGYTF.

This clone is a singleton in its sample. This sequence joins TRBV30 and TRBJ1-2; 8 nucleotides align to TRBD1. J gave up 8 bases and V 6 bases, and 14 bases lay outside the gene matches. The CDR3 has 14 residues. Germline V gene lookup returns CDR1 GTSNPN and CDR2 SVGIG (reference sequence). The CDR3 nucleotides are TGTGCCTGCGCGACAGGGGTAGGGTCGGGAGGCTACACCTTC. Its protein is CACATGVGSGGYTF.

The rearrangement uses TRBV29-1 and TRBJ2-2; TRBD2 agrees at 9 bases. The germline V gene encodes CDR1 SQVTM and CDR2 ANQGSEA. This CDR3 is 14 amino acids long. V was pared by 7 bases and J by 1 base, with 4 bases of the junction left unmatched. CDR3 sequence reads: CSARAGGNTGELFF. CDR3 coding DNA: TGCAGCGCCAGAGCGGGGGGGAACACCGGGGAGCTGTTTTTT.

In its sample, this clone was seen a few times. The rearrangement joins TRBV10-1 to TRBJ2-7; 10 bases fit TRBD1. From germline, CDR1 is WNHNN and CDR2 SYGVQD (reference sequence). V was pared by 0 bases and J by 4 bases, with 6 bases of the junction left unmatched. The CDR3 has 16 residues. The CDR3 loop reads CASSESGTGECYEQYF. CDR3 coding DNA: TGCGCCAGCAGTGAGTCCGGGACAGGGGAATGTTACGAGCAGTACTTC.

This chain connects TRBV11-1 to TRBJ2-5; possible D gene TRBD2, 7 bases. Germline V gene sequence: CDR1 SGHAT, CDR2 FQDESV (reference sequence). V lost 1 base and J lost 5, with 17 bases in between. The CDR3 extends over 16 amino acids. CDR3 amino acids: CASSLGGGALRETQYF. CDR3 nucleotides: TGTGCCAGCAGCTTAGGAGGGGGGGCCCTCCGGGAGACCCAGTACTTC.

The chain carries TRBV28 and TRBJ1-5, with 7 bases identical to TRBD1. This CDR3 has 14 amino acids. The germline V gene has CDR1 MDHEN and CDR2 SYDVKM. J was trimmed by 6 bases and V by 5 bases; bases with no gene match: 7. As DNA, the CDR3 is TGTGCCAGCAGTACCGACAGGGACGGTCAGCCCCAGCATTTT. Protein: CASSTDRDGQPQHF.

This sequence joins TRBV5-8 and TRBJ1-1, with a tentative D call TRBD1 (5 bases). Germline V CDR1 and CDR2: SGHTS, YDEGEE. The CDR3 covers 13 residues. Between the trimmed V and J ends, which lost 1 base and 6 bases, there was a span of 10 bases. The CDR3 loop is CASSLKGFAEAFF. In DNA, the CDR3 is TGTGCCAGCAGCTTGAAGGGGTTTGCTGAAGCTTTCTTT.

V gene TRBV7-8 combines with J gene TRBJ2-7; the D is unclear. Germline CDR1 reads SGHVS; CDR2 reads FQNEAQ. This CDR3 is 12 amino acids long. V shed 4 bases and J shed 1 base, with 5 bases lying between them. The CDR3 DNA follows: TGTGCCAGCAGCTCAGTGTCCTACGAGCAGTACGTC. This encodes CASSSVSYEQYV.

The genes are TRBV11-2 and TRBJ1-6; no firm D call. Germline loops: CDR1 SGHAT, CDR2 FQNNGV. Trimming pared 4 bases from V and 9 bases from J, leaving 10 bases between. This CDR3 spans 13 amino acids. The CDR3 is CASSSLWGSPLHF. DNA for the CDR3: TGTGCCAGCAGCTCCCTCTGGGGTTCACCCCTCCACTTT.

The chain joins TRBV5-4 to TRBJ2-7, with D perhaps TRBD2 (6 bases). The CDR3 contains 14 residues. Looked up from germline, CDR1 is SGHNT and CDR2 is YYREEE (reference sequence). Trimming stripped 4 bases from V and 6 bases from J, with 17 bases between. The CDR3 region has the DNA TGTGCCAGCAGCCACACCGGAGGGATGGGCGAGCAGTACTTC. Translated, it gives CASSHTGGMGEQYF.

A word on this clone: Other DNA sequences in this specimen translate into the identical CDR3. CDR3 region: CASSRVTSGGVNEQFF. CDR3 bases: TGCGCCAGCAGCCGAGTAACTAGCGGGGGGGTCAATGAGCAGTTCTTC. The V call is TRBV4-3, the J call TRBJ2-1, with TRBD2 matching over 13 bases. Per the germline V gene, CDR1 is LGHNA and CDR2 is YSLEER. This CDR3 spans 16 amino acids. The V and J ends lost 4 bases and 6 bases, in that order; junction bases with no gene match: 6.

The rearrangement links TRBV5-6 to TRBJ1-1; D not certain. This CDR3 region has 14 residues. With 1 base removed from V and 3 bases from J, the gap between germline ends came to 10 bases. Per the germline V gene, CDR1 is SGHDT and CDR2 is YYEEEE. In DNA, the CDR3 is TGTGCCAGCAGCTTGACGAACCGGGACACTGAAGCTTTCTTT. Its protein product is CASSLTNRDTEAFF. Using reference TRBV5-6 and TRBJ1-1 for the parts outside the CDR3, the full variable domain is DAGVTQSPTHLIKTRGQQVTLRCSPKSGHDTVSWYQQALGQGPQFIFQYYEEEERQRGNFPDRFSGHQFPNYSSELNVNALLLGDSALYLCASSLTNRDTEAFFGQGTRLTVV.

J is TRBJ2-3 and V is TRBV5-8; D is undetermined. CDR3 length equals 15 residues. Between the trimmed V and J ends, which lost 4 bases and 4 bases, there was a span of 16 bases. Germline CDR1 and CDR2: SGHTS and YDEGEE. The CDR3: CASSEPGPAADTQYF. As DNA, the CDR3 is TGTGCCAGCAGCGAGCCGGGCCCGGCCGCAGATACGCAGTATTTT.

This clone was counted a few times. V usage is TRBV5-6 and J usage is TRBJ1-1, with D perhaps matching TRBD1 (5 bases). Trimming shortened V by 4 bases and J by 3 bases, and 19 bases separated the two germline ends. The CDR3 has 16 residues. CDR1 and CDR2 from the germline V gene are SGHDT and YYEEEE. This CDR3 is CASSRGRGGWYTEAFF. DNA of the CDR3: TGTGCCAGCAGCCGGGGGAGGGGCGGATGGTACACTGAAGCTTTCTTT.

The CDR3 DNA reads TGTGCCAGCAGCCCTGGGACTCGAATCGCGAACACCGGGGAGCTGTTTTTT. This gives the protein CASSPGTRIANTGELFF. V gene TRBV4-2 combines with J gene TRBJ2-2; weak D call: TRBD2 (6 bases). Between the trimmed V and J ends, which lost 4 bases and 0 bases, there was a span of 15 bases. The length of the CDR3 is 17 residues. CDR1 LGHNA and CDR2 YNFKEQ come from the germline V gene.

This clone has a single count. This sequence joins TRBV27 and TRBJ1-1, with D perhaps matching TRBD1 (6 bases). Germline V gene sequence: CDR1 MNHEY, CDR2 SMNVEV (reference sequence). The CDR3 length is 16 residues. Between the trimmed V and J ends, which lost 7 bases and 1 base, there was a span of 19 bases. The CDR3 nucleotides are TGTGCCAGCAATCACGTTATCGGGGGGCGGAACACTGAAGCTTTCTTT. Translation: CASNHVIGGRNTEAFF.

The chain combines TRBV6-5 with TRBJ1-6; TRBD1 matches at 8 bases. The CDR3 is made up of 15 amino acids. With 6 bases clipped from V and 7 bases from J, the junction kept 8 bases outside the gene matches. Germline-derived CDR1 and CDR2 are MNHEY and SVGAGI. CDR3 coding DNA: TGTGCCAGCAGGCGACAGGGGTCGCGGAATTCACCCCTCCACTTT. As protein: CASRRQGSRNSPLHF.